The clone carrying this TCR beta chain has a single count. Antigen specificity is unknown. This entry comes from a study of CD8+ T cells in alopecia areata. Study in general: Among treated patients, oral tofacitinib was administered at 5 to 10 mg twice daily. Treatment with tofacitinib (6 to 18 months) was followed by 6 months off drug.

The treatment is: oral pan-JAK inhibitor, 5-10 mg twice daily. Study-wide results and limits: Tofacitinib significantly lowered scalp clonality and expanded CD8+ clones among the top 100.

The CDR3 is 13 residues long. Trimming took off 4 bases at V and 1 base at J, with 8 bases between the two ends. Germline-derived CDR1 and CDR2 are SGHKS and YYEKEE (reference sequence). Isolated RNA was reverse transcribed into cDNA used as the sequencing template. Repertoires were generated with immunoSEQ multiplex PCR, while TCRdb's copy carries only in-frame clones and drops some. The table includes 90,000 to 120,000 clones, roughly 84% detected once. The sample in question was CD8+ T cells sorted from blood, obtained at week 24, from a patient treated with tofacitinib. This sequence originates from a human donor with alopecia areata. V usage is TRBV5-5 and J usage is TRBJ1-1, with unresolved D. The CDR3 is CASSLGSNTEAFF. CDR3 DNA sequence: TGTGCCAGCAGCCTAGGGTCGAACACTGAAGCTTTCTTT.